This paragraph covers one T cell receptor beta chain sequence. Its antigen is unknown. The record originates from a study of T cell responses to AZD1222 COVID-19 vaccine. Points from the study as a whole: White British donors predominated, females outnumbered males, and clonal diversity was possibly underestimated. Spike-specific TCR breadth and depth grew following two AZD1222 doses.

Using immunoSEQ multiplex PCR, the repertoire was profiled, and TCRdb retains in-frame clones only, with some absent. The table has 84,000 or so clones, under 95% seen once. Germline V gene data show CDR1 as LNHDA and CDR2 as SQIVND (reference sequence). This CDR3 region has 15 residues. With V trimmed by 3 bases and J by 4 bases, 6 bases remained unmatched. This chain links TRBV19 with TRBJ1-5; TRBD1 matches 7 bases. The TCR sequence derives from an adult in good health. The sequencing here drew on peripheral blood, taken on day 0 of MenACWY control vaccination. The chain's CDR3 is CASSMKRGLNQPQHF. The CDR3 DNA reads TGTGCCAGTAGTATGAAAAGGGGGCTTAATCAGCCCCAGCATTTT.